The rows below give T cell receptor beta chains drawn from one sample of a study of early T cells in non-severe SARS-CoV-2 infection. TCRdb processed the 5' RACE reads anew with MiXCR; each CDR3 protein has one entry. The sample has approximately 50,000 distinct CDR3 sequences; about 10% are singletons. What was sequenced was whole blood. The receptor set was obtained from an adult who was a healthcare worker with PCR-confirmed SARS-CoV-2 infection or an uninfected control (not recorded which). CDR3s include the opening cysteine and the closing phenylalanine or tryptophan. A D gene is named only where the DNA matches it firmly. Expanded clones get a size class; other rows say once, few or many, or leave the size out.

TGTGCCAGCAGCCGTACTAGCGGAGCAGGGTTTGGGGAGCAGTACTTC	CASSRTSGAGFGEQYF	TRBJ2-7	TRBD2	16	TRBV11-2	many
TGCAGCGTTGAACTACGGGACAGGGTCGCTGAAGCTTTCTTT	CSVELRDRVAEAFF	TRBJ1-1	TRBD1	14	TRBV29-1	many
TGTGCCAGCAGCCCAAACCCCGGCAATGAGCAGTTCTTC	CASSPNPGNEQFF	TRBJ2-1	-	13	TRBV11-3	few
TGTGCCAGAGCGGGAGGGGGCATCTACGAGCAGTACTTC	CARAGGGIYEQYF	TRBJ2-7	TRBD2	13	TRBV7-6	few
TGTGCCAGCAGCTTAGGGTCTGTGCAGGTATTCTACAATGAGCAGTTCTTC	CASSLGSVQVFYNEQFF	TRBJ2-1	-	17	TRBV7-2	many
TGCGCCAGCAGCTCGGTCGGACAGGGGTACTATGGCTACACCTTC	CASSSVGQGYYGYTF	TRBJ1-2	TRBD1	15	TRBV5-1	many
TGTGCCAGCAGCCCTGCGGGGCCGAACACCGGGGAGCTGTTTTTT	CASSPAGPNTGELFF	TRBJ2-2	-	15	TRBV3-1	-
TGTGCCAGCAGTACACCCGGGGGAGGCGCTTATCACGAGCAGTACTTC	CASSTPGGGAYHEQYF	TRBJ2-7	-	16	TRBV6-1	many
TGTGCCTGGAGTGTCTTAGCGGCCTACAATGAGCAGTTCTTC	CAWSVLAAYNEQFF	TRBJ2-1	-	14	TRBV30	few
TGTGCCAGCAGTCCCATCTTTACTAGCGGTATTTACAATGAGCAGTTCTTC	CASSPIFTSGIYNEQFF	TRBJ2-1	TRBD2	17	TRBV27	many
TGCAGCGTTGAGGGACATTACACAGATACGCAGTATTTT	CSVEGHYTDTQYF	TRBJ2-3	-	13	TRBV29-1	many
TGTGCCACCCAGGGGGGCGGGCGGAGCACCGGGGAGCTGTTTTTT	CATQGGGRSTGELFF	TRBJ2-2	-	15	TRBV2	many
TGCAGTGCCAACACAGGATCGAACACTGAAGCTTTCTTT	CSANTGSNTEAFF	TRBJ1-1	-	13	TRBV20-1	many
TGTGCCAGCAGGGGTCGGGGCTACGAGCAGTACTTC	CASRGRGYEQYF	TRBJ2-7	-	12	TRBV28	few
TGTGCCAGCAGCCAAGGACGTCCCCGTAGCAATCAGCCCCAGCATTTT	CASSQGRPRSNQPQHF	TRBJ1-5	-	16	TRBV3-1	many
TGCGCCAGCAGCCAAGACTCGAGATTCGGGTACGAGCAGTACTTC	CASSQDSRFGYEQYF	TRBJ2-7	-	15	TRBV4-1	-
TGCAGCGTTCGGACAGGGGGCCCAGATACGCAGTATTTT	CSVRTGGPDTQYF	TRBJ2-3	TRBD1	13	TRBV29-1	-
TGTGCCAGCAGGCGGGACAGAATAATGAACACTGAAGCTTTCTTT	CASRRDRIMNTEAFF	TRBJ1-1	TRBD1	15	TRBV28	many
TGTGCCAGCAGCTTCCGGCGGGAGGGCTACGAGCAGTACTTC	CASSFRREGYEQYF	TRBJ2-7	TRBD2	14	TRBV13	few
TGTGCCATCAGTGACCCCTTAGCGGGCCCGAGAGATACGCAGTATTTT	CAISDPLAGPRDTQYF	TRBJ2-3	TRBD2	16	TRBV10-3	few
TGTGCCAGCAGACCACAGGGCGGTACCGGGGAGCTGTTTTTT	CASRPQGGTGELFF	TRBJ2-2	-	14	TRBV28	few
TGCGCCAGCAGCTTGGCCCAGGATGAGCAGTTCTTC	CASSLAQDEQFF	TRBJ2-1	-	12	TRBV5-1	many
TGTGCCAGCAGCCAAGAAGGACTAGCGGAAGACAATGAGCAGTTCTTC	CASSQEGLAEDNEQFF	TRBJ2-1	TRBD2	16	TRBV4-2	-
TGTGCCATCAGTGAAAGGGGGAGCGAGACCCAGTACTTC	CAISERGSETQYF	TRBJ2-5	-	13	TRBV10-3	-
TGTGCCAGCAGTCCAGACAGGGCGAACACCGGGGAGCTGTTTTTT	CASSPDRANTGELFF	TRBJ2-2	TRBD1	15	TRBV6-6	many
TGCAGTGCTAGACCTGGACAGTGGGACACTGAAGCTTTCTTT	CSARPGQWDTEAFF	TRBJ1-1	-	14	TRBV20-1	many
TGTGCCAGCAGCCCCACGGGACTGACCTACGAGCAGTACTTC	CASSPTGLTYEQYF	TRBJ2-7	-	14	TRBV9	many
TGCGCCAGCAAGGAACGCCAACAAGAGACCCAGTACTTC	CASKERQQETQYF	TRBJ2-5	-	13	TRBV5-1	few
TGTGCCAGCAGTTTATGGACAGGGGGACTTGGTTCACCCCTCCACTTT	CASSLWTGGLGSPLHF	TRBJ1-6	TRBD1	16	TRBV28	few
TGTGCCAGCAAGGCCGTGGGGCGCGAAGGCTACACCTTC	CASKAVGREGYTF	TRBJ1-2	-	13	TRBV7-9	few
TGTGCCAGCAGTTTAAGTCTGGGACAGCCCCAAGAGACCCAGTACTTC	CASSLSLGQPQETQYF	TRBJ2-5	TRBD1	16	TRBV27	many
TGCAGCGCCGGGGACAGGGGCGAGACCCAGTACTTC	CSAGDRGETQYF	TRBJ2-5	TRBD1	12	TRBV29-1	many
TGCAGCGGAGGGTTCAACTATGGCTACACCTTC	CSGGFNYGYTF	TRBJ1-2	-	11	TRBV29-1	few
TGTGCCTGGAGGGCAAACCTAGGGCCCTACAATGAGCAGTTCTTC	CAWRANLGPYNEQFF	TRBJ2-1	-	15	TRBV30	-
TGTGCCAGCAGCCCGGACGGAAACTATGGCTACACCTTC	CASSPDGNYGYTF	TRBJ1-2	-	13	TRBV11-2	many
TGTGCCTGGAGTGTATCGGTGAACACCGGGGAGCTGTTTTTT	CAWSVSVNTGELFF	TRBJ2-2	-	14	TRBV30	few
TGTGCCAGCACCACTAGCGGGAACAATGAGCAGTTCTTC	CASTTSGNNEQFF	TRBJ2-1	TRBD2	13	TRBV3-1	many
TGTGCCAGCAGTTTATACGGCACCGGGGAGCTGTTTTTT	CASSLYGTGELFF	TRBJ2-2	-	13	TRBV27	few
TGTGCCAGCAGCGCAGGGGGGGTATACTCCTACGAGCAGTACTTC	CASSAGGVYSYEQYF	TRBJ2-7	-	15	TRBV28	few
TGTGCCAGCAGCCTGAGGACAGGGGGCGCAGATACGCAGTATTTT	CASSLRTGGADTQYF	TRBJ2-3	TRBD1	15	TRBV11-2	many
TGCAGCCGGGGCGGGGAGCTGTTTTTT	CSRGGELFF	TRBJ2-2	-	9	TRBV29-1	few
TGTGCCAGCAGCCCTATCGGACAGGGAGATGGCGGCTACACCTTC	CASSPIGQGDGGYTF	TRBJ1-2	TRBD1	15	TRBV7-9	many